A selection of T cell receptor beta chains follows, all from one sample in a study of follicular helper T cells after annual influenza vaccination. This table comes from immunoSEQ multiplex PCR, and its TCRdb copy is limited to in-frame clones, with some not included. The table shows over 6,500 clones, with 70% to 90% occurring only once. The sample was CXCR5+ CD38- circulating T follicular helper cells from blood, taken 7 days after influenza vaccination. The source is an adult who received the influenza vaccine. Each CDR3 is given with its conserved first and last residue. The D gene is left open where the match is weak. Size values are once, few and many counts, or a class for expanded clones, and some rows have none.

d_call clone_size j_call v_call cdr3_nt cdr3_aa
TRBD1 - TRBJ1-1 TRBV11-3 TGTGCCAGCAGCACTCGACAGGGAGGCGCTGAAGCTTTCTTT CASSTRQGGAEAFF
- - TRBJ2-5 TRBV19 TGTGCCAGTAGTATATACGGAGGGGCAGCGTACCAAGAGACCCAGTACTTC CASSIYGGAAYQETQYF
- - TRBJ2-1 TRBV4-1 TGCGCCAGCAGCCAACGACCGGAGAATGAGCAGTTCTTC CASSQRPENEQFF
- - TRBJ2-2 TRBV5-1 TGCGCCAGCAGCTTCCAGGAGTGGGGGACCGGGGAGCTGTTTTTT CASSFQEWGTGELFF
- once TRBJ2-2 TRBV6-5 TGTGCCAGCTCCCGATTAGCGAACACCGGGGAGCTGTTTTTT CASSRLANTGELFF
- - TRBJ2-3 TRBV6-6 TGTGCCAGTCATTTCGGGGGAGAGAATACGCAGTATTTT CASHFGGENTQYF
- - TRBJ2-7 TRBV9 TGTGCCAGCAGCGTAGGTACGATCGCGCGAACCTACGAGCAGTACTTC CASSVGTIARTYEQYF
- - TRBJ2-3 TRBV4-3 TGCGCCAGCAGCCAAGATAGCCAGGGAGGAGATACGCAGTATTTT CASSQDSQGGDTQYF
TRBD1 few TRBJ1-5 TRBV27 TGTGCCAGCAGCGAGGGACAGGGGGCGTACCAGCCCCAGCATTTT CASSEGQGAYQPQHF
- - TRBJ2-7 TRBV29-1 TGCAGCGTTGGCGGAGGGATTCCCTACGAGCAGTACTTC CSVGGGIPYEQYF
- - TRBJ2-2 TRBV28 TGTGCCAGCAGTCTCGGGGGGCCCAGGGCCGGGGAGCTGTTTTTT CASSLGGPRAGELFF
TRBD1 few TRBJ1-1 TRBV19 TGTGCCAGCCACCCCCCCCGGGACAGGGGGCGTTGGTACACTGAAGCTTTCTTT CASHPPRDRGRWYTEAFF
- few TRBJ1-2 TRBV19 TGTGCCAGTACTCCCCCCCACAGGGATGGCTACACCTTC CASTPPHRDGYTF
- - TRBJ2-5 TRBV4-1 TGCGCCAGCAGCCAAGAGTGGCCGGGGGCCGGTCAGACGACCCAGTACTTC CASSQEWPGAGQTTQYF
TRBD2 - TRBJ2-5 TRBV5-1 TGCGCCAGCAGCGAGGGTGTAGCGGGGGAAGAGACCCAGTACTTC CASSEGVAGEETQYF
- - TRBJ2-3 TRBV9 TGTGCCAGCAGCCCCCGAGCAGGAGGGACAGATACGCAGTATTTT CASSPRAGGTDTQYF
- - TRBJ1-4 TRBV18 TGTGCCAGCTCACCAGCAGAACATGAAAAACTGTTTTTT CASSPAEHEKLFF
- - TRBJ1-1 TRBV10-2 TGCGCCAGCAGTGAACTCGGGGGGGCTTTCTTT CASSELGGAFF
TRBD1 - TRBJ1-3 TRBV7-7 TGTGCCAGCAGCCCAGACAGGGGGTCTGTCACCATATATTTT CASSPDRGSVTIYF
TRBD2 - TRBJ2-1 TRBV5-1 TGCGCCAGCAGCGCCGGGACTAGCGGGGTAGATGAGCAGTTCTTC CASSAGTSGVDEQFF
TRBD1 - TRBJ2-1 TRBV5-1 TGCGCCAGCAGCTGGGGGACAGGCAACAATGAGCAGTTCTTC CASSWGTGNNEQFF
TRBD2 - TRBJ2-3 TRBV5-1 TGCGCCAGCAGCTTGAGTCAGATAGCGGGGGGCCAGTATTTT CASSLSQIAGGQYF
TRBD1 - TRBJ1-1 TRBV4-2 TGTGCCAGCAGCCAATCCTCCGGGACAGGTCACGACACTGAAGCTTTCTTT CASSQSSGTGHDTEAFF
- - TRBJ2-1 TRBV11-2 TGTGCCAGCAGCTCCGACAGAGGTGAGCAGTTCTTC CASSSDRGEQFF
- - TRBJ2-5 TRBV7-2 TGTGCCAGCAGCTTAGGTGCAGTGGCCAAAGAGACCCAGTACTTC CASSLGAVAKETQYF
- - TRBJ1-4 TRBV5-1 TGCGCCAGCAAATTTAGTAGCACAACTAATGAAAAACTGTTTTTT CASKFSSTTNEKLFF
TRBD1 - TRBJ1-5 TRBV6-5 TGTGCCAGCAGCGCCCCGGGACAGAGAAATCAGCCCCAGCATTTT CASSAPGQRNQPQHF
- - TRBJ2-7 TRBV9 TGTGCCAGCAGCGTGGGGGACACCCTTACCTACGAGCAGTACTTC CASSVGDTLTYEQYF
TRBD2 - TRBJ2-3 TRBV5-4 TGTGCCAGCAGCCTGACTAGCGGGGGATCAGATACGCAGTATTTT CASSLTSGGSDTQYF
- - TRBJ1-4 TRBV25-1 TGTGCCAGCAGTGAACCCGGTGGTGAAAAACTGTTTTTT CASSEPGGEKLFF
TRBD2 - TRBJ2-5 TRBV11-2 TGTGCCAGCAGCCTTCTGGGACTAGCGGGAGATTTCCAAGAGACCCAGTACTTC CASSLLGLAGDFQETQYF
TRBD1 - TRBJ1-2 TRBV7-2 TGTGCCAGCAGCTTAGCGCGTCTGAGGCCTGGGACAGGAAAATTTCGTGGCTACACCTTC CASSLARLRPGTGKFRGYTF
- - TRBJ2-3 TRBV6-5 TGTGCCAGCGGAACTCGAAGGGGAAGCACAGATACGCAGTATTTT CASGTRRGSTDTQYF
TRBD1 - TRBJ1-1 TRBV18 TGTGCCAGCTCACCCCGACAGGGGAGCTCGGTGATGAACACTGAAGCTTTCTTT CASSPRQGSSVMNTEAFF
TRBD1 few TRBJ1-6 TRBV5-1 TGCGCCAGCAGCTTGGTTATTTCTGGGACAGATCTCCACTTT CASSLVISGTDLHF
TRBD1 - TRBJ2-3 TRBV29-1 TGCAGCTCAATGACAGGGCATACGCAGTATTTT CSSMTGHTQYF
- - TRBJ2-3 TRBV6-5 TGTGCCAGCAGTTACGATGGGGGGAGCACAGATACGCAGTATTTT CASSYDGGSTDTQYF
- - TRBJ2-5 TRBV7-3 TGTGCCAGCAGCCCTCCCCCCCTCTTGGGAGGGGGGGAGACCCAGTACTTC CASSPPPLLGGGETQYF
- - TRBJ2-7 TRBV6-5 TGTGCCAGCAGTTACGCGTTTATGGAGCAGTACTTC CASSYAFMEQYF
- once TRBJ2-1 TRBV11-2 TGTGCCAGCACCGACGCTGACAGGTTAAATGAGCAGTTCTTC CASTDADRLNEQFF
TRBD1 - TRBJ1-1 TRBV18 TGTGCCAGCTCACCACGGGCAGGGGGCTTTAACACTGAAGCTTTCTTT CASSPRAGGFNTEAFF
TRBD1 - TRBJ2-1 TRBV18 TGTGCCAGCTCACCAACCCAGGGGGCCTATGAGCAGTTCTTC CASSPTQGAYEQFF
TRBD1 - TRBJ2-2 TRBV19 TGTGCCAGTAGGTTAACAGGGGGCACCGGGGAGCTGTTTTTT CASRLTGGTGELFF
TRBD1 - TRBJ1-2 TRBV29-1 TGCAGCGTGGTTGGACAGGGCGGGTCATATGGCTACACCTTC CSVVGQGGSYGYTF
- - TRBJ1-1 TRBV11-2 TGTGCCAGCAGCTTAGGGCTGGTGGTGGGCACTGAAGCTTTCTTT CASSLGLVVGTEAFF
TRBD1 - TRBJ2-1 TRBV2 TGTGCCAGCAGTGATGGGACAGGGATCATTGAGCAGTTCTTC CASSDGTGIIEQFF
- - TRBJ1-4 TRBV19 TGTGCCAGTAGTCCCCATGCCCAAGCCCGGAGAAGTGAAAAACTGTTTTTT CASSPHAQARRSEKLFF
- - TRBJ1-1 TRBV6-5 TGTGCCAGCAGTTACTCGACACAGTTGAACACTGAAGCTTTCTTT CASSYSTQLNTEAFF
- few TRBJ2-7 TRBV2 TGTGCCAGCAGCCTCTCGGGCCGGTACGAGCAGTACTTC CASSLSGRYEQYF
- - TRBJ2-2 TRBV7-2 TGTGCCAGCAGCTTAATGAGGCTAGCTAACACCGGGGAGCTGTTTTTT CASSLMRLANTGELFF
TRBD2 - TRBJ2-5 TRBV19 TGTGCCAGTAGTAGCGGGGGGGGTCAAGAGACCCAGTACTTC CASSSGGGQETQYF
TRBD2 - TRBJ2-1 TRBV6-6 TGTGCCAGCAGCTCTAGCGGGGGCACCTACAATGAGCAGTTCTTC CASSSSGGTYNEQFF
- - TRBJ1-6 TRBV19 TGTGCGACTAGACAGGTCTTAGCTTCACCCCTCCACTTT CATRQVLASPLHF
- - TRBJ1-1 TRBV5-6 TGTGCCAGCAGCTTGACAGGGTTTAACACTGAAGCTTTCTTT CASSLTGFNTEAFF